Listed below are T cell receptor beta chains from one sample, sequenced in a study of cytomegalovirus exposure and HLA in healthy donors. Clones were read by immunoSEQ multiplex PCR, and TCRdb kept only the in-frame ones, dropping some. The sample shows more than 95,000 clones, about three quarters of them seen only once. The sample taken for sequencing was PBMCs. The receptors come from a woman in her late teens or twenties in good health and CMV-seropositive. The CDR3 runs from the conserved cysteine through the conserved F or W. The order of the fields is clone size, D gene, V gene, J gene, CDR3 DNA, CDR3 protein. The D gene is left open where the match is weak. The size of a clone is reported for some rows only, either as once, few or many, or as a class for expanded clones.

>NA|NA|TRBV27|TRBJ1-2
TGTGCCAGCAGTCCAGTAAGTGGTGGGCTCGGTGGCTACACCTTC
CASSPVSGGLGGYTF
>NA|TRBD1|TRBV7-2|TRBJ1-1
TGTGCCAGCAGCTTATTTACAGGGGGGAACACTGAAGCTTTCTTT
CASSLFTGGNTEAFF
>NA|TRBD2|TRBV5-1|TRBJ2-2
TGCGCCAGCAGCCCCTTGGCGGGGGGCGCCTCCGGGGAGCTGTTTTTT
CASSPLAGGASGELFF
>NA|NA|TRBV9|TRBJ2-1
TGTGCCAGCAGCGCCGCCTACAATGAGCAGTTCTTC
CASSAAYNEQFF
>NA|TRBD1|TRBV28|TRBJ2-3
TGTGCCAGCAGCGGACAGGGGTGGAATACGCAGTATTTT
CASSGQGWNTQYF
>NA|NA|TRBV28|TRBJ1-5
TGTGCCAGCAGTTTTTACCGGGACACCAGCAATCAGCCCCAGCATTTT
CASSFYRDTSNQPQHF
>NA|NA|TRBV28|TRBJ1-1
TGTGCCAGCAGTGCCTCCAGGGACGTTCAGGGGTACACTGAAGCTTTCTTT
CASSASRDVQGYTEAFF
>few|TRBD2|TRBV28|TRBJ2-7
TGTGCCAGCACCGCCTTAGCGGGAATAACCTACGAGCAGTACTTC
CASTALAGITYEQYF
>NA|NA|TRBV5-6|TRBJ2-3
TGTGCCAGCAGCTTTCCAGGGGGCACAGATACGCAGTATTTT
CASSFPGGTDTQYF
>NA|NA|TRBV2|TRBJ1-1
TGTGCCAGCAGTGTACTGTCAAGGGGAGGGAACACTGAAGCTTTCTTT
CASSVLSRGGNTEAFF
>NA|NA|TRBV13|TRBJ2-7
TGTGCCAGCAGTTCCGGTCGGGGGGAGCAGTACTTC
CASSSGRGEQYF
>NA|NA|TRBV6-1|TRBJ2-7
TGTGCCAGCAGTAGACACTACGAGCAGTACTTC
CASSRHYEQYF
>NA|TRBD2|TRBV4-2|TRBJ2-3
TGTGAACTAGCGGTCCTCCGGGAAGATACGCAGTATTTT
CELAVLREDTQYF
>NA|TRBD1|TRBV28|TRBJ1-2
TGTGCCAGCAGTTGGACAGGTATCTATGGCTACACCTTC
CASSWTGIYGYTF
>once|NA|TRBV15|TRBJ2-7
TGTGCCACCAGCAGAGACACGGTGAACGAGCAGTACTTC
CATSRDTVNEQYF
>NA|NA|TRBV27|TRBJ2-3
TGTGCCACCTGCACAGATACGCAGTATTTT
CATCTDTQYF
>NA|NA|TRBV7-6|TRBJ2-3
TGTGCCAGCACCCCCCTCGGGCGGGACCCCACAGATACGCAGTATTTT
CASTPLGRDPTDTQYF
>NA|NA|TRBV12-5|TRBJ2-2
TGTGCTAGTGGTTTGACCAGGGGCACCGGGGAGCTGTTTTTT
CASGLTRGTGELFF
>NA|NA|TRBV6-5|TRBJ2-1
TGTGCCAGCAGTCGCCGCCTTAGCGGACGAAATGAGCAGTTCTTC
CASSRRLSGRNEQFF
>NA|NA|TRBV30|TRBJ1-2
TGTGCCTGTGATGCGGGATTTTATGGCTACACCTTC
CACDAGFYGYTF
>NA|NA|TRBV6-1|TRBJ2-4
TGTGCCAGCAGTGACTTGATGTGGTCAGACTCCATTCAGTACTTC
CASSDLMWSDSIQYF
>NA|TRBD1|TRBV28|TRBJ1-5
TGTGCCAGCAGTTTAACCGGGACAGGGGGTTTCCAGCCCCAGCATTTT
CASSLTGTGGFQPQHF
>NA|TRBD1|TRBV30|TRBJ1-2
TGTGCCTGGAGCCCCCAGGGGGCGGGGGTAAGGGGCTACACCTTC
CAWSPQGAGVRGYTF